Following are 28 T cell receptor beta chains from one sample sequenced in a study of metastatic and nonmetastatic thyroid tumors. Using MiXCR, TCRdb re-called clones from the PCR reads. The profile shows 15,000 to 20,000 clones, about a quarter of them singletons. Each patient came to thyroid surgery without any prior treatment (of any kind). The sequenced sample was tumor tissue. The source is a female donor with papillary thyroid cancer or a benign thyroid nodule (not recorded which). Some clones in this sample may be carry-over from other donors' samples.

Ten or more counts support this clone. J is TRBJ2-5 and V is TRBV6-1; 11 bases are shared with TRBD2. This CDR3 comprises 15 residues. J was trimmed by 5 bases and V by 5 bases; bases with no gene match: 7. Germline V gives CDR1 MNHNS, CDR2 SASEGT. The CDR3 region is CASSYLAGGRETQYF. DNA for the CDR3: TGTGCCAGCAGTTATCTAGCGGGAGGTCGGGAGACCCAGTACTTC.

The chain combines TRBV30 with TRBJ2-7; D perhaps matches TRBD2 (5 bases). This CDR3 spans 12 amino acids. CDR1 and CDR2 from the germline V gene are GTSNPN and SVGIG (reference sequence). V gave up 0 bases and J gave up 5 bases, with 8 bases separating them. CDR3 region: CAWSVSGNEQYF. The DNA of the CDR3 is TGTGCCTGGAGTGTTTCGGGGAACGAGCAGTACTTC.

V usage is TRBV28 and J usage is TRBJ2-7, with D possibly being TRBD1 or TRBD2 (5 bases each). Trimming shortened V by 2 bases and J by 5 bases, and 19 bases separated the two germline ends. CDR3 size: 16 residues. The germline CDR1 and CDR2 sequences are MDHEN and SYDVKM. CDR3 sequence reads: CASSLPGTYSPHEQYF. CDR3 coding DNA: TGTGCCAGCAGTTTACCAGGGACGTACTCCCCCCACGAGCAGTACTTC.

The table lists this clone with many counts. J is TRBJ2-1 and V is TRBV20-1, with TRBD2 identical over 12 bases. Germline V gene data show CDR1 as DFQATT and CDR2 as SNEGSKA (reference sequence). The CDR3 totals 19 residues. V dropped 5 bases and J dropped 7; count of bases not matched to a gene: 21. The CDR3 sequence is CSADHSSSGRAKLRNEQFF. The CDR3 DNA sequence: TGCAGTGCTGACCATTCTTCTAGCGGGAGGGCCAAGCTAAGGAATGAGCAGTTCTTC.

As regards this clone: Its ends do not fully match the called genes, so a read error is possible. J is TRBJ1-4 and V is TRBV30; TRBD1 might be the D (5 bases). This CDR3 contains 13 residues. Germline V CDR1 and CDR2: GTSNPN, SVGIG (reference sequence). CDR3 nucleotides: TGTGCCTGGAGTAGAGGGGACCCCGGAAAACTGTTTTTC. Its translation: CAWSRGDPGKLFF.

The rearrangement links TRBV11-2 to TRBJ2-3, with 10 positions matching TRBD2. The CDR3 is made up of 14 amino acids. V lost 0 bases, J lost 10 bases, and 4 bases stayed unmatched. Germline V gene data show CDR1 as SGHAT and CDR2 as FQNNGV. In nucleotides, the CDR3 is TGTGCCAGCAGCTTAGATCCAGCGGGAGGGGCGCAGTATTTT. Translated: CASSLDPAGGAQYF.

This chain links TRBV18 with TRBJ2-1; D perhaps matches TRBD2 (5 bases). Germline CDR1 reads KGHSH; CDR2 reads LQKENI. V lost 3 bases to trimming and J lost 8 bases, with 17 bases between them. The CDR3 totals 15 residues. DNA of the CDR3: TGTGCCAGCTCACCTTCCGGGGTAGTCGAGGATGAGCAGTTCTTC. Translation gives CASSPSGVVEDEQFF.

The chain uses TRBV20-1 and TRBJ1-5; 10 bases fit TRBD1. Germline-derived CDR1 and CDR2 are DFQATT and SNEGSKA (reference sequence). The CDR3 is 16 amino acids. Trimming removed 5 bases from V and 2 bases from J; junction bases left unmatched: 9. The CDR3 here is CSALRTGGTGNQPQHF. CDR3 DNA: TGCAGTGCTCTAAGGACAGGGGGGACCGGCAATCAGCCCCAGCATTTT.

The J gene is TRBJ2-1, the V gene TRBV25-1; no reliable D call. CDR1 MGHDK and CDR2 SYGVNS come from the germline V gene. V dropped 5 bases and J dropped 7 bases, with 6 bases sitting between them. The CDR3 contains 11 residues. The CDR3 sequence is CASSLSNEQFF. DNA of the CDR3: TGTGCCAGCAGTTTGTCAAATGAGCAGTTCTTC.

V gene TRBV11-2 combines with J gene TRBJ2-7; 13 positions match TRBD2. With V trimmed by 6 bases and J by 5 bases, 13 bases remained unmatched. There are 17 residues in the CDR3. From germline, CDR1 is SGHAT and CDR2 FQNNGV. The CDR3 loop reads CASSFDPGLAGYHEQYF. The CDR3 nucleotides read TGTGCCAGCAGTTTTGACCCGGGACTAGCGGGATATCACGAGCAGTACTTC.

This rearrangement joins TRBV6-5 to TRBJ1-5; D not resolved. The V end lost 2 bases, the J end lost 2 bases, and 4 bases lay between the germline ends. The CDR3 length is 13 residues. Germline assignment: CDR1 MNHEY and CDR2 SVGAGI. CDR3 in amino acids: CASSYMGNQPQHF. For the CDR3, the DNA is TGTGCCAGCAGTTACATGGGCAATCAGCCCCAGCATTTT.

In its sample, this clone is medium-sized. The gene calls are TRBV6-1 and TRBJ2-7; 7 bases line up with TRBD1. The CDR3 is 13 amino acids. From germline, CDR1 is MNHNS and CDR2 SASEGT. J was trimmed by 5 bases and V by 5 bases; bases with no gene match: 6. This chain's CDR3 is CASSLKGANEQYF. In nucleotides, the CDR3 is TGTGCCAGCAGTTTAAAGGGGGCAAACGAGCAGTACTTC.

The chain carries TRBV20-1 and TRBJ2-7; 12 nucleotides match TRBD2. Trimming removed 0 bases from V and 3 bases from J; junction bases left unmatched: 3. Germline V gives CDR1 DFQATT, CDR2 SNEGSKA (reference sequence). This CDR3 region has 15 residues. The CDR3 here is CSARDPLAGGYEQYF. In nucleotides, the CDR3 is TGCAGTGCTAGAGATCCACTAGCGGGAGGCTACGAGCAGTACTTC.

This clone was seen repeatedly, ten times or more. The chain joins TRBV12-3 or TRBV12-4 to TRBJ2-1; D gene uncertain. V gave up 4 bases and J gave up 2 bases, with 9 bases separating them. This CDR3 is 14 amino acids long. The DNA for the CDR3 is TGTGCCAGCAGTTCGTCACCCGCCTACAATGAGCAGTTCTTC. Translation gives CASSSSPAYNEQFF.

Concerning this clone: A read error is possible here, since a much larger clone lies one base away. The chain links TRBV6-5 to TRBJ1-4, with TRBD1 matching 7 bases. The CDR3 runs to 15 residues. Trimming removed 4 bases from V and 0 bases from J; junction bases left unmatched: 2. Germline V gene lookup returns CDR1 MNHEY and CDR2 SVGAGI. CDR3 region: CASSSDRATNEKLFF. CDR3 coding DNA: TGTGCCAGCAGTTCTGACAGGGCAACTAATGAAAAACTGTTTTTT.

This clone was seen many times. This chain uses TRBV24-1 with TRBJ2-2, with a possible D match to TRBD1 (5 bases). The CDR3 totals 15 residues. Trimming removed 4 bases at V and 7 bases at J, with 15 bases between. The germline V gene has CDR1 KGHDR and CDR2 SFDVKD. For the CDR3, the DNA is TGTGCCACCAGTGACCCAAGGGGAACCGGCGGGGAGCTGTTTTTT. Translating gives CATSDPRGTGGELFF.

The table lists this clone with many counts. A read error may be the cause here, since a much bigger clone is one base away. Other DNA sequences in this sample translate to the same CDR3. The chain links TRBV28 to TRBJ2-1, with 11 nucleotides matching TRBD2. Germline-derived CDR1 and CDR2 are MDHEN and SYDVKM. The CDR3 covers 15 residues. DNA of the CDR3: TGTGCCAGCAGTTGGAGGACTAGCGGGCACAATGAGCAGTCCTTC. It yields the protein CASSWRTSGHNEQSF.

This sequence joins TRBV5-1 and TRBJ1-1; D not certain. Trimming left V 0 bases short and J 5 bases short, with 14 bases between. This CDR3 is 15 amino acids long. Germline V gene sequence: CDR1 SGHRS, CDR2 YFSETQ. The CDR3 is CASSLGMGTGTEAFF. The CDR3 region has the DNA TGCGCCAGCAGCTTGGGCATGGGAACGGGGACTGAAGCTTTCTTT.

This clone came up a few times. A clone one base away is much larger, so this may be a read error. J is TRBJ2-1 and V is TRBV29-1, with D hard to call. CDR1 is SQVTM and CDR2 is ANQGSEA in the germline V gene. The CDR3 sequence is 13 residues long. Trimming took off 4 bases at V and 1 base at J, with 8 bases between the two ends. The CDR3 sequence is CSVVHRSYNEQFF. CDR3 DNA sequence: TGCAGCGTTGTACATAGATCCTACAATGAGCAGTTCTTC.

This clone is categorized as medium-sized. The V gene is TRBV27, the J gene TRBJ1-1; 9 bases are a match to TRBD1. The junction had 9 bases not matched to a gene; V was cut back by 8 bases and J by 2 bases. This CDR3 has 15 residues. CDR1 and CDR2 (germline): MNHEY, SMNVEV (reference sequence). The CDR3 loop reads CASRRGQGHNTEAFF. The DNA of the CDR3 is TGTGCCAGCCGGCGGGGACAGGGCCATAACACTGAAGCTTTCTTT.

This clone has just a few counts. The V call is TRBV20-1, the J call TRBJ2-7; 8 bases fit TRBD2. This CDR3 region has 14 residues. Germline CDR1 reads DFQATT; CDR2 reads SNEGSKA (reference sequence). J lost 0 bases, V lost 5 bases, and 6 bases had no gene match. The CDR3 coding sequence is TGCAGTGCTCCCACTAGCGGAAGCTCCTACGAGCAGTACTTC. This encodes CSAPTSGSSYEQYF.

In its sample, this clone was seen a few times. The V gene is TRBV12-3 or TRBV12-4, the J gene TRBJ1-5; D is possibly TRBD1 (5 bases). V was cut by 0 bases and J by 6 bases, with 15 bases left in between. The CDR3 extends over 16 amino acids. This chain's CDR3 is CASSLALGRAAQPQHF. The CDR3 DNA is TGTGCCAGCAGTTTAGCATTAGGCAGGGCCGCTCAGCCCCAGCATTTT.

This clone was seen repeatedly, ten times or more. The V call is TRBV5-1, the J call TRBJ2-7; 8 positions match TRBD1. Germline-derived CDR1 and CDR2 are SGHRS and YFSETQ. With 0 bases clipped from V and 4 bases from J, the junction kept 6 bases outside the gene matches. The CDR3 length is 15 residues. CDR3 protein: CASSLEGQGMYEQYF. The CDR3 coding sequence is TGCGCCAGCAGCTTGGAAGGACAGGGAATGTACGAGCAGTACTTC. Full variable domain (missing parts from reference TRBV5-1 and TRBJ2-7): KAGVTQTPRYLIKTRGQQVTLSCSPISGHRSVSWYQQTPGQGLQFLFEYFSETQRNKGNFPGRFSGRQFSNSRSEMNVSTLELGDSALYLCASSLEGQGMYEQYFGPGTRLTVT.

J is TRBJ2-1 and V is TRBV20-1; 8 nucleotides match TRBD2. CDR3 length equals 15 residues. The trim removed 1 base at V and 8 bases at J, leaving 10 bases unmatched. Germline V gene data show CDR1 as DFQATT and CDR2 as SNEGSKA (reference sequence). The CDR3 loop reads CSARGRGLVVYEQFF. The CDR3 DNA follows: TGCAGTGCTAGAGGACGGGGACTAGTGGTCTATGAGCAGTTCTTC.

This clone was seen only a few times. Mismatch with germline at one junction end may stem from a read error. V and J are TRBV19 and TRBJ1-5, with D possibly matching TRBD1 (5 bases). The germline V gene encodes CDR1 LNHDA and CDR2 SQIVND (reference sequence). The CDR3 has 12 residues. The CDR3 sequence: CASFNGGRPHHF. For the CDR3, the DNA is TGTGCCAGTTTTAATGGGGGAAGGCCCCATCATTTT.

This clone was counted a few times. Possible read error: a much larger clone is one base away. CDR3 sequence reads: CATSRDRGSTNEKLFF. In DNA, the CDR3 is TGTGCCACCAGCAGAGATAGAGGGTCAACTAACGAAAAACTGTTTTTT. The chain recombines TRBV15 with TRBJ1-4; D not resolved. The germline gives CDR1 LNHNV, CDR2 YYDKDF (reference sequence). The CDR3 spans 16 residues.

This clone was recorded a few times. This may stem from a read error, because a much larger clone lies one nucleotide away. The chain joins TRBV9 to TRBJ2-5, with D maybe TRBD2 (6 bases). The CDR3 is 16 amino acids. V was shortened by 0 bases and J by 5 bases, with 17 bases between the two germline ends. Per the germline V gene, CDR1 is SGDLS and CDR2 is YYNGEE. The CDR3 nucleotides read TGTGCCAGCAGCGTAGTGGAGCCTCAGGAGGGTGAGACCCAGTACTTC. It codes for CASSVVEPQEGETQYF. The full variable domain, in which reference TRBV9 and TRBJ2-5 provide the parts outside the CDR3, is DSGVTQTPKHLITATGQRVTLRCSPRSGDLSVYWYQQSLDQGLQFLIQYYNGEERAKGNILERFSAQQFPDLHSELNLSSLELGDSALYFCASSVVEPQEGETQYFGPGTRLLVL.

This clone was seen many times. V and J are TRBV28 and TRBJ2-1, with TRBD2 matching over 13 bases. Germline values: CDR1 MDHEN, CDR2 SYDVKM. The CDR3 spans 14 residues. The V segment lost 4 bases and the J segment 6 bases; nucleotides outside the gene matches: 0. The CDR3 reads CASSWTSGSNEQFF. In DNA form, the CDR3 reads TGTGCCAGCAGTTGGACTAGCGGGAGCAATGAGCAGTTCTTC.